This T cell receptor beta chain was obtained from a study of blood T cell repertoires in COVID-19. Study-level background: In each case, the material was cDNA or gDNA derived from T cells, B-cell-depleted T cells, or PBMCs.

The CDR3 consists of 13 residues. CDR1 is KGHSH, CDR2 LQKENI, per germline. Deletions cut 3 bases from V and 4 bases from J, with 10 bases between. This clone was detected once. Enrolled during active infection, Seattle patients were then followed longitudinally. In the authors' workflow: Scientists estimated how many nucleated cells there were by amplifying reference gene primers. Assay used: immunoSEQ multiplex PCR; TCRdb lists only in-frame clones, some missing. V, J and clone size derive from that table, while D and trimming were established from the DNA sequence. This sample carries about 170,000 clones, roughly 91% of them seen once, and the ten largest clones take roughly 5%.

The sequence was obtained from a man in his late teens or twenties with COVID-19, enrolled during active disease. The V gene is TRBV18, the J gene TRBJ2-7, with D possibly being TRBD2 (6 bases). The sample was peripheral blood. The CDR3 DNA is TGTGCCAGCTCACCCCCGGGGACTTACGAGCAGTACTTC. The encoded protein is CASSPPGTYEQYF.